Each of the 4 T cell receptor beta chains below was sequenced from the same sample in a study of T cells after yellow fever vaccination. TCRdb ran MiXCR on the 5' RACE reads and lists one entry per CDR3 protein. The table has more than 450,000 distinct CDR3 sequences, roughly a fifth seen once. This specimen was PBMCs, taken roughly 23 days after the first yellow fever vaccination. All receptors come from a man younger than 35 who received the YFV17D yellow fever vaccine.

The rearrangement uses TRBV5-1 and TRBJ2-1; D call uncertain. The germline V gene encodes CDR1 SGHRS and CDR2 YFSETQ. V was cut by 2 bases and J by 1 base, with 10 bases left in between. The CDR3 loop spans 15 amino acids. The CDR3 sequence: CASSFGSASYNEQFF. The CDR3 DNA follows: TGCGCCAGCAGCTTCGGTTCCGCTTCCTACAATGAGCAGTTCTTC.

The chain combines TRBV7-2 with TRBJ1-1, with D possibly being TRBD1 (6 bases). Trimming removed 5 bases at V and 1 base at J, with 14 bases between. The CDR3 is made up of 15 amino acids. Germline V gene data show CDR1 as SGHTA and CDR2 as FQGNSA. The CDR3 protein is CASSLRDTSNTEAFF. In DNA form, the CDR3 reads TGTGCCAGCAGCCTACGGGACACATCGAACACTGAAGCTTTCTTT.

The V and J genes are TRBV7-6 and TRBJ2-1; no firm D call. V was clipped by 6 bases and J by 0 bases, with 15 bases between them. The CDR3 length is 16 residues. CDR1 SGHVS and CDR2 FNYEAQ come from the germline V gene. The CDR3 bases are TGTGCCAGCAGTCCCCGAGGAGCTAGCTCCTACAATGAGCAGTTCTTC. As protein: CASSPRGASSYNEQFF.

The V and J genes are TRBV7-9 and TRBJ2-1; D might be TRBD2 (6 bases). V was shortened by 1 base and J by 3 bases, with 10 bases between the two germline ends. The CDR3 sequence is 15 residues long. The germline gives CDR1 SEHNR, CDR2 FQNEAQ (reference sequence). The CDR3 DNA reads as TGTGCCAGCAGCTTAGGACCGGGGGTCTACAATGAGCAGTTCTTC. Amino acids: CASSLGPGVYNEQFF.